This is a list of T cell receptor beta chains from one sample in a study of cytomegalovirus exposure and HLA in healthy donors. TCRdb's copy holds only in-frame clones and misses some; the assay was immunoSEQ multiplex PCR. The table shows around 130,000 clones, with roughly four fifths occurring only once. The sample taken for sequencing was PBMCs. These receptors all come from a woman in her fifties or sixties in good health and CMV-seronegative. CDR3s include the opening cysteine and the closing phenylalanine or tryptophan. The D gene is left open where the match is weak. Size is stated for part of the rows, as once, few or many counts, or as a class when the clone is expanded.

TRBV28	once	TRBJ2-7	TRBD1	TGTGCCAGCACCCCAATGACAGGGGTCCACGAGCAGTACTTC	CASTPMTGVHEQYF
TRBV7-8	.	TRBJ2-7	TRBD2	TGTGCCAGCAGCCGCGGGACTAGCTACGAGCAGTACTTC	CASSRGTSYEQYF
TRBV6-5	.	TRBJ1-4	.	TGTGCCAGCAGTTACTCTTGGGGTGCGGGAGAAAAACTGTTTTTT	CASSYSWGAGEKLFF
TRBV7-2	once	TRBJ1-1	TRBD1	TGTGCCAGCAGCTTACAGACAGGGCACACTGAAGCTTTCTTT	CASSLQTGHTEAFF
TRBV6-5	.	TRBJ1-2	TRBD1	TGTGCCAGCAGGGAGACCGGGACAGACGGCTACACCTTC	CASRETGTDGYTF
TRBV13	.	TRBJ2-5	TRBD1	TGTGCCAGCAGCCGAGGGACAGGTCGGCAAGAGACCCAGTACTTC	CASSRGTGRQETQYF
TRBV7-9	.	TRBJ1-1	.	TGTGCCAGCAGCCCAATACTACAGGTTTTCAACACTGAAGCTTTCTTT	CASSPILQVFNTEAFF
TRBV27	.	TRBJ2-5	.	TGTGCCAGCAGGCGCCAGGGGATCCAAGAGACCCAGTACTTC	CASRRQGIQETQYF
TRBV6-5	few	TRBJ2-7	TRBD2	TGTGCCAGCAGTTACTCGGGACTATCCGGCGAGCAGTACTTC	CASSYSGLSGEQYF
TRBV7-9	.	TRBJ1-2	TRBD1	TGTGCCAGCAGCTTACCTTTAGGGCAGGGGGCGTACTATGGCTACACCTTC	CASSLPLGQGAYYGYTF
TRBV6-6	.	TRBJ2-6	TRBD1	TGTGCCAGCAGTTCGGGACAGGAATCTGGGGCCAACGTCCTGACTTTC	CASSSGQESGANVLTF
TRBV27	.	TRBJ2-2	.	TGTGCCAGCAGCAGAAGATGGACAGATTCGAACACCGGGGAGCTGTTTTTT	CASSRRWTDSNTGELFF
TRBV29-1	few	TRBJ2-7	.	TGCAGCGTTGCTAGGCAGCTACTACCCTACGAGCAGTACTTC	CSVARQLLPYEQYF
TRBV6-5	.	TRBJ1-4	.	TGTGCCAGCAGTTACTCGGAGGGGATAGCTAATGAAAAACTGTTTTTT	CASSYSEGIANEKLFF
TRBV5-4	.	TRBJ2-5	.	TGTGCCAGCAGGCCATGGGGCGCGAAGACCCAGTACTTC	CASRPWGAKTQYF
TRBV11-3	.	TRBJ2-5	TRBD2	TGTGCCAGCAGCATCATTACCGGGACTAGCGGACAAGAGACCCAGTACTTC	CASSIITGTSGQETQYF
TRBV28	few	TRBJ2-3	.	TGTGCCAGCAGGTTAGGGGGGGCAGATACGCAGTATTTT	CASRLGGADTQYF